Below, 30 T cell receptor beta chains from the same sample are listed, as sequenced in a study of blood T cell repertoires in COVID-19 (dated by TCRdb to about 2020). Libraries were made using the immunoSEQ multiplex PCR assay. TCRdb obtained this table from immuneACCESS and retained in-frame rearrangements with V and J assigned. These tables miss some clones; where compared with another copy, unresolved V genes account for less than half of the shortfall, and the remainder is unexplained. A total of 200,000 to 300,000 clones appear in this sample, approximately 88% of them only once. The ten largest clones represent about 1.2% of the sample. The sequenced sample consisted of PBMCs or T cells enriched from blood (not recorded which). The receptors shown here come from a middle-aged woman with acute COVID-19.

V and J are TRBV5-4 and TRBJ1-3; D gene ambiguous. The germline gives CDR1 SGHNT, CDR2 YYREEE (reference sequence). V dropped 2 bases and J dropped 1 base, with 13 bases sitting between them. The CDR3 spans 16 residues. CDR3: CASSFGRGISGNTIYF. The CDR3 region has the DNA TGTGCCAGCAGCTTCGGGAGAGGGATATCTGGAAACACCATATATTTT.

The chain uses TRBV12-3 or TRBV12-4 and TRBJ1-2; 10 bases are a match to TRBD1. CDR3 length: 12 residues. CDR3 sequence: CLTGQGEAGYTF. In DNA, the CDR3 is TGTCTGACCGGACAGGGGGAGGCTGGCTACACCTTC.

V and J are TRBV5-6 and TRBJ2-7, with 11 bases lining up with TRBD1. The germline gives CDR1 SGHDT, CDR2 YYEEEE. The CDR3 consists of 15 residues. V trimming: 0 bases; J trimming: 5 bases; junction bases outside the gene matches: 4. CDR3 amino acids: CASSLGGQGANEQYV. CDR3 bases: TGTGCCAGCAGCTTGGGAGGACAGGGGGCCAACGAGCAGTACGTC.

This clone was detected only once. The chain joins TRBV5-1 to TRBJ1-1; 9 bases fit TRBD1. V dropped 4 bases and J dropped 1; count of bases not matched to a gene: 5. Per germline, CDR1 SGHRS and CDR2 YFSETQ. The CDR3 has 15 amino acids. DNA of the CDR3: TGCGCCAGCAGCCCTGGACAGGGGACGAACACTGAAGCTTTCTTT. The encoded protein is CASSPGQGTNTEAFF.

This sequence joins TRBV3-1 (or the pseudogene TRBV3-2) and TRBJ1-1; D remains unclear. The CDR3 length is 15 residues. Germline CDR1 and CDR2: LGHDT and YNNKEL (reference sequence). The germline V and J ends were trimmed by 4 bases and 6 bases, with 18 bases remaining between them. The CDR3 reads CASSPYQIGEAEAFF. DNA of the CDR3: TGTGCCAGCAGCCCCTACCAGATCGGGGAGGCTGAAGCTTTCTTT.

V is TRBV19 and J is TRBJ1-3, with D hard to call. The V end was cut by 0 bases, the J end by 2 bases, with 5 bases between. This CDR3 comprises 14 residues. CDR1 is LNHDA and CDR2 is SQIVND in the germline V gene (reference sequence). CDR3 protein: CASSIEAAGNTIYF. As DNA, the CDR3 is TGTGCCAGTAGTATAGAGGCAGCTGGAAACACCATATATTTT.

The table lists this clone with a count of one. This chain uses TRBV24-1 with TRBJ1-5, with TRBD1 matching over 7 bases. This CDR3 is 16 amino acids long. Germline V lookup: CDR1 KGHDR, CDR2 SFDVKD. Trimming removed 4 bases from V and 0 bases from J; junction bases left unmatched: 5. CDR3 sequence: CATSDHRTGSNQPQHF. DNA of the CDR3: TGTGCCACCAGTGACCACAGGACAGGTAGCAATCAGCCCCAGCATTTT.

J is TRBJ2-7 and V is TRBV5-1, with TRBD1 matching 9 bases. The CDR3 sequence is 13 residues long. With V trimmed by 8 bases and J by 0 bases, 3 bases remained unmatched. Germline CDR1 is SGHRS and CDR2 is YFSETQ. CDR3 amino acids: CASQQGASYEQYF. CDR3 nucleotides: TGCGCCAGTCAACAGGGGGCCTCCTACGAGCAGTACTTC.

The chain joins TRBV20-1 to TRBJ2-7, with TRBD2 matching over 10 bases. The germline gives CDR1 DFQATT, CDR2 SNEGSKA (reference sequence). The CDR3 runs 13 residues. Losses at the gene ends were 6 bases for V and 1 base for J; bases not matched to a gene: 3. The CDR3 reads CSASSGGSYEQYF. CDR3 DNA: TGCAGTGCCAGTAGCGGGGGGTCCTACGAGCAGTACTTC.

The chain employs TRBV29-1 and TRBJ2-1; 11 bases agree with TRBD2. The CDR3 runs to 15 residues. CDR1 and CDR2 from the germline V gene are SQVTM and ANQGSEA. V lost 3 bases to trimming and J lost 7 bases; unmatched junction nucleotides: 8. This chain's CDR3 is CSVDSGRAYVNEQFF. The CDR3 nucleotides are TGCAGCGTTGATAGCGGGAGGGCCTATGTGAATGAGCAGTTCTTC.

This sequence joins TRBV28 and TRBJ1-2; no definite D call. Germline V CDR1 and CDR2: MDHEN, SYDVKM. V shed 3 bases and J shed 4 bases, with 15 bases lying between them. CDR3 size: 15 residues. DNA of the CDR3: TGTGCCAGCAGTTTGTATCTACGGGGTTTCTATGGCTACACCTTC. This encodes CASSLYLRGFYGYTF.

The V call is TRBV21-1, the J call TRBJ1-5; the table names TRBD1, a call not compared with the DNA. TRBV21-1 is labeled a pseudogene. The CDR3 has 16 residues. CDR3 coding DNA: TGTGCCAGTCCGCCCCCTCCAGGGAATGGCAATCAGCCCCAGCATTTT. It specifies CASPPPPGNGNQPQHF.

The count of this clone is one. The chain carries TRBV18 and TRBJ1-1, with unresolved D. Trimming left V 2 bases short and J 1 base short, with 8 bases between. Germline V gene data show CDR1 as KGHSH and CDR2 as LQKENI. CDR3 size: 14 residues. This chain's CDR3 is CASSPRGENTEAFF. The CDR3 bases are TGTGCCAGCTCACCAAGAGGAGAGAACACTGAAGCTTTCTTT.

The chain links TRBV7-2 to TRBJ2-6; TRBD1 agrees at 8 bases. Per the germline V gene, CDR1 is SGHTA and CDR2 is FQGNSA. There are 17 residues in the CDR3. Germline trimming cut 4 bases from V and 3 bases from J; bases unmatched to any gene: 8. The CDR3 region is CASSWRQGAFGANVLTF. CDR3 sequence (DNA): TGTGCCAGCAGCTGGCGTCAGGGGGCGTTTGGGGCCAACGTCCTGACTTTC.

The rearrangement links TRBV5-1 to TRBJ1-3; the D gene is possibly TRBD1 (5 bases). Trimming took off 3 bases at V and 0 bases at J, with 7 bases between the two ends. This CDR3 is built from 14 residues. Germline lookup yields CDR1 SGHRS and CDR2 YFSETQ. The CDR3 bases are TGCGCCAGCAGCTGGCAGGGCTCTGGAAACACCATATATTTT. Translating it yields CASSWQGSGNTIYF.

The chain carries TRBV9 and TRBJ2-3, with D perhaps matching TRBD2 (6 bases). V lost 0 bases and J 2 bases, leaving 16 bases between the germline ends. CDR1 and CDR2 (germline): SGDLS, YYNGEE. The CDR3 loop spans 17 amino acids. The CDR3 loop reads CASSVGISGDPTDTQYF. Written as DNA, the CDR3 is TGTGCCAGCAGCGTAGGAATTAGCGGAGACCCCACAGATACGCAGTATTTT. Looking up the rest from reference TRBV9 and TRBJ2-3 gives the full variable domain: DSGVTQTPKHLITATGQRVTLRCSPRSGDLSVYWYQQSLDQGLQFLIQYYNGEERAKGNILERFSAQQFPDLHSELNLSSLELGDSALYFCASSVGISGDPTDTQYFGPGTRLTVL.

Only one count was recorded for this clone. The chain employs TRBV2 and TRBJ2-3, with D tentatively TRBD2 (5 bases). The CDR3 loop spans 12 amino acids. Germline CDR1 SNHLY, CDR2 FYNNEI. The V end lost 6 bases, the J end lost 3 bases, and 7 bases lay between the germline ends. CDR3 residues: CASRERTDTQYF. For the CDR3, the DNA is TGTGCCAGCAGGGAGCGGACAGATACGCAGTATTTT.

V usage is TRBV18 and J usage is TRBJ1-1; 9 bases are shared with TRBD1. This CDR3 has 16 residues. Per germline, CDR1 KGHSH and CDR2 LQKENI. The ends lost 4 bases at V and 7 bases at J; junction bases unmatched: 13. CDR3 sequence reads: CASSRTGGAFSGEAFF. The CDR3 DNA reads TGTGCCAGCTCACGCACAGGGGGCGCATTCTCCGGTGAAGCTTTCTTT.

This clone was counted a few times. The chain links TRBV5-1 to TRBJ2-7, with D perhaps TRBD2 (6 bases). The germline V gene has CDR1 SGHRS and CDR2 YFSETQ. The CDR3 sequence is 14 residues long. V lost 6 bases and J lost 2, with 15 bases in between. The CDR3 reads CASNRDLQAYEQYF. The CDR3 DNA is TGCGCCAGCAACCGGGACTTACAGGCCTACGAGCAGTACTTC.

The CDR3 DNA reads as TGTGCCAGCAGCTTAAACGGGGAAAGACAGCAGTACTTC. This translates into CASSLNGERQQYF. The J gene is TRBJ2-7, the V gene TRBV7-2; possibly TRBD2 for D (5 bases). Per the germline V gene, CDR1 is SGHTA and CDR2 is FQGNSA. V was clipped by 2 bases and J by 8 bases, with 13 bases between them. The CDR3 contains 13 residues. Supplemented by reference TRBV7-2 and TRBJ2-7, the full variable domain reads GAGVSQSPSNKVTEKGKDVELRCDPISGHTALYWYRQSLGQGLEFLIYFQGNSAPDKSGLPSDRFSAERTGGSVSTLTIQRTQQEDSAVYLCASSLNGERQQYFGPGTRLTVT.

This chain uses TRBV5-4 with TRBJ2-3, with TRBD2 identical over 12 bases. CDR1 and CDR2 from the germline V gene are SGHNT and YYREEE (reference sequence). CDR3 length: 16 residues. J lost 2 bases, V lost 4 bases, and 5 bases had no gene match. The CDR3 DNA is TGTGCCAGCAGCACCCGGACTAGCGGGAACACAGATACGCAGTATTTT. It translates to CASSTRTSGNTDTQYF.

This chain connects TRBV5-1 to TRBJ2-1; TRBD2 aligns across 14 bases. Germline loops: CDR1 SGHRS, CDR2 YFSETQ. This CDR3 is 16 amino acids long. The V and J ends lost 0 bases and 9 bases, in that order; junction bases with no gene match: 5. CDR3 loop: CASSLEGTSGSSEQFF. DNA of the CDR3: TGCGCCAGCAGCTTGGAGGGGACTAGCGGGAGCAGTGAGCAGTTCTTC.

Here the CDR3 DNA reads TGTGCCAGCAGCTCAGGGCAGGAAAATAACTATGGCTACACCTTC. It translates to CASSSGQENNYGYTF. The chain is built from TRBV7-9 and TRBJ1-2; weak D call: TRBD1 (5 bases). V was clipped by 4 bases and J by 1 base, with 13 bases between them. Per the germline V gene, CDR1 is SEHNR and CDR2 is FQNEAQ (reference sequence). This CDR3 region has 15 residues.

The V call is TRBV18, the J call TRBJ1-1; tentative D call: TRBD1 (5 bases). The CDR3 length is 14 residues. Germline-derived CDR1 and CDR2 are KGHSH and LQKENI. Trimming shortened V by 4 bases and J by 1 base, and 10 bases separated the two germline ends. CDR3 in DNA: TGTGCCAGCTCACAGGACGGGGGGAACACTGAAGCTTTCTTT. Protein: CASSQDGGNTEAFF.

The J gene is TRBJ1-5, the V gene TRBV2; D gene unclear. The germline gives CDR1 SNHLY, CDR2 FYNNEI. Trimming stripped 7 bases from V and 2 bases from J, with 15 bases between. The length of the CDR3 is 15 residues. The CDR3 loop is CASIGETGGNQPQHF. DNA of the CDR3: TGTGCCAGCATAGGAGAAACTGGCGGCAATCAGCCCCAGCATTTT.

This chain joins TRBV30 and TRBJ1-6; 10 nucleotides agree with TRBD1. This CDR3 contains 14 residues. The J segment lost 10 bases and the V segment lost 4 bases, leaving 7 bases of the junction unmatched. Germline CDR1 and CDR2: GTSNPN and SVGIG (reference sequence). CDR3 coding DNA: TGTGCCTGGAATGGGGACAGGGGAGGCTCACCCCTCCACTTT. Its protein is CAWNGDRGGSPLHF.

The rearrangement links TRBV5-4 to TRBJ1-6, with 7 positions matching TRBD1. This CDR3 is 14 amino acids long. The V gene's germline CDR1 is SGHNT and CDR2 YYREEE (reference sequence). Trimming cost V 0 bases and J 7 bases; bases outside gene matches: 1. The CDR3 is CASSLVTGNSPLHF. The CDR3 DNA follows: TGTGCCAGCAGCTTGGTGACAGGGAATTCACCCCTCCACTTT.

This clone has just one count. The gene calls are TRBV24-1 and TRBJ1-1, with TRBD1 matching 12 bases. V shed 9 bases and J 4 bases; nucleotides not matched to a gene: 14. CDR1 and CDR2 (germline): KGHDR, SFDVKD. The CDR3 covers 17 residues. The CDR3 bases are TGTGCCACCCGCTCTGCCGGGACAGGGGGCGAGGGCACTGAAGCTTTCTTT. This translates into CATRSAGTGGEGTEAFF.

In its sample, this clone was seen many times. V and J are TRBV7-6 and TRBJ1-1; D not certain. Trimming cost V 4 bases and J 4 bases, with 7 bases left between them. Germline-derived CDR1 and CDR2 are SGHVS and FNYEAQ. The length of the CDR3 is 12 residues. For the CDR3, the DNA is TGTGCCAGCAGCTCCCCCCGCACTGAAGCTTTCTTT. This sequence encodes CASSSPRTEAFF.

The gene calls are TRBV4-1 and TRBJ2-1; 8 bases match TRBD2. Germline-derived CDR1 and CDR2 are MGHRA and YSYEKL. This CDR3 is built from 20 residues. With V trimmed by 4 bases and J by 7 bases, 24 bases remained unmatched. The chain's CDR3 is CASSLTPGSGSAKRANEQFF. CDR3 nucleotide sequence: TGCGCCAGCAGCCTCACCCCCGGGAGCGGGAGTGCGAAAAGGGCAAATGAGCAGTTCTTC.